This TCR beta chain was recovered during a study of blood T cell repertoires in COVID-19. Study-level background: There were acute and convalescent COVID-19 samples, and they came from the United States, Italy and Spain. T cells, B-cell-depleted T cells, or PBMCs supplied cDNA or gDNA.

J was trimmed by 2 bases and V by 3 bases; bases with no gene match: 3. This CDR3 spans 17 amino acids. Looked up from germline, CDR1 is SGDLS and CDR2 is YYNGEE. As originally analysed: It was from reference gene primer amplification that nucleated cell counts were estimated. Using immunoSEQ multiplex PCR, the repertoire was profiled, and TCRdb retains in-frame clones only, with some absent. Clone size and V and J calls were adopted from that table, with D and trimming inferred from the DNA. Among under 400,000 clones listed, nearly 90% were seen once. The sequenced material came from peripheral blood. The chain carries TRBV9 and TRBJ2-2; 14 nucleotides align to TRBD2. The clonotype originates from a man aged 18 to 29 with active or convalescent COVID-19. The CDR3 region has the DNA TGTGCCAGCAGCGAGGGACTAGCGGGGGCTAACACCGGGGAGCTGTTTTTT. Its translation: CASSEGLAGANTGELFF.